One T cell receptor (beta chain) is described in this entry. Its antigen is not known. The entry originates in a study of T cell responses to AZD1222 COVID-19 vaccine. The CDR3 runs 13 residues. The V gene lost 1 base and the J gene lost 10 bases, with 13 bases spanning the gap. Germline-derived CDR1 and CDR2 are SGHTA and FQGNSA. Data came from immunoSEQ multiplex PCR; TCRdb stores just in-frame clones and leaves some out. The sample carries about 69,000 clones, approximately 87% recorded once. General study findings and limits: Mapped onto spike, vaccine-associated CD4 TCRs spanned it and were dominant at 160-218 and 743-854. Repertoires in all cases were sampled only once the peak T cell response had passed. Elevations in Spike-specific TCR breadth and depth followed administration of two AZD1222 doses.

The genes are TRBV7-2 and TRBJ1-1; D is possibly TRBD1 (6 bases). This TCR was sampled from an adult who received the AZD1222 COVID-19 vaccine. This sample comprised peripheral blood, obtained 28 days after the second AZD1222 dose. CDR3 in DNA: TGTGCCAGCAGCTTAGTTACCCTCAGGGGAGCTTTCTTT. Translating it yields CASSLVTLRGAFF.